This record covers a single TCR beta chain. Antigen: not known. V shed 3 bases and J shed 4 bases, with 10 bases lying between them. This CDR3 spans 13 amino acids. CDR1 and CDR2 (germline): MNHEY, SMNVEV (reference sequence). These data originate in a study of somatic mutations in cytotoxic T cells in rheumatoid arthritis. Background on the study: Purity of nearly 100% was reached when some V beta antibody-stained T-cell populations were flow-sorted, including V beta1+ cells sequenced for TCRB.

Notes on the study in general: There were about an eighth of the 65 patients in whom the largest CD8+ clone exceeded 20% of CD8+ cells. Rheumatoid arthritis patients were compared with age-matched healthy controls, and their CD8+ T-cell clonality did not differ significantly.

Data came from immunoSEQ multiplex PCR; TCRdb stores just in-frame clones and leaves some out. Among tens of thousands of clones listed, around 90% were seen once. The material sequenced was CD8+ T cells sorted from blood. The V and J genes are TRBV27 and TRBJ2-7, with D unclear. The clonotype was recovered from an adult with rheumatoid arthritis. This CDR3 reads CASSLGMQYEQYF. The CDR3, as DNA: TGTGCCAGCAGTTTGGGGATGCAGTACGAGCAGTACTTC.